The TCR beta chain under discussion was sequenced for a study of T cell responses to AZD1222 COVID-19 vaccine. Study-level background: Second doses that came at about 4 or about 12 weeks were put together. General study results and limits: Per reports, nearly half of all spike-specific TCRs target regions that are unmutated in variants. Receipt of two AZD1222 doses was followed by a rise in Spike-specific TCR breadth and depth. A mostly white British donor set with more females was recruited, and clonal diversity was possibly underestimated.

Points on this clone: Antigen unknown.

CDR3 length: 16 residues. Germline assignment: CDR1 SNHLY and CDR2 FYNNEI. Germline trimming cut 3 bases from V and 7 bases from J; bases unmatched to any gene: 11. Assay: immunoSEQ multiplex PCR; the TCRdb copy retains only in-frame clones and omits some. The sample records 140,000 to 150,000 clones, around 89% being singletons. The TCR was taken from an adult in good health. The rearrangement joins TRBV2 to TRBJ2-2, with 7 bases that match TRBD2. The material was peripheral blood, obtained on day 0 of AZD1222 vaccination. This CDR3 reads CASSDWLSGDGGELFF. The DNA for the CDR3 is TGTGCCAGCAGTGATTGGTTAAGCGGGGACGGCGGGGAGCTGTTTTTT.